A single sample is the source of the 17 T cell receptor beta chains below, sequenced in a study of memory CD4+ T cells and cytomegalovirus serostatus. The sort gate was single viable CD3+CD4+CD8-CD45RO+ cells for memory CD4+ T cells. Profiled with immunoSEQ multiplex PCR; TCRdb holds only in-frame clones, not every one. The sample lists tens of thousands of clones, roughly four fifths seen once, with about 1.2% in the top ten. Sequencing was carried out using memory CD4+ T cells from blood. These receptors were obtained from an adult in good health and CMV-seropositive.

CDR3 sequence: CASSEPGELFF. As DNA, the CDR3 is TGTGCCAGCAGTGAACCCGGGGAGCTGTTTTTT. The rearrangement joins TRBV2 to TRBJ2-2; D is undetermined. This CDR3 contains 11 residues. The V end lost 2 bases, the J end lost 6 bases, and 1 base lay between the germline ends. Per germline, CDR1 SNHLY and CDR2 FYNNEI.

The J gene is TRBJ1-3, the V gene TRBV5-6; no definite D call. V was pared by 0 bases and J by 0 bases, with 7 bases between. Germline values: CDR1 SGHDT, CDR2 YYEEEE. The CDR3 runs 15 residues. The CDR3 DNA sequence: TGTGCCAGCAGCTTGGTAGGGTTCTCTGGAAACACCATATATTTT. Translating gives CASSLVGFSGNTIYF.

V usage is TRBV2 and J usage is TRBJ2-1, with 8 bases that match TRBD2. From germline, CDR1 is SNHLY and CDR2 FYNNEI. This CDR3 has 12 residues. The V and J ends lost 6 bases and 15 bases, in that order; junction bases with no gene match: 10. CDR3: CASSPTSGATFF. Here the CDR3 DNA reads TGTGCCAGCAGCCCCACTAGCGGAGCGACGTTCTTC.

The genes are TRBV5-1 and TRBJ1-4; the D is unclear. Germline V gene sequence: CDR1 SGHRS, CDR2 YFSETQ. The length of the CDR3 is 15 residues. V was shortened by 2 bases and J by 5 bases, with 13 bases between the two germline ends. The DNA for the CDR3 is TGCGCCAGCAGCTTCGACTGGACGGAAAATGAAAAACTGTTTTTT. Residues: CASSFDWTENEKLFF.

The gene calls are TRBV9 and TRBJ2-7; TRBD1 might be the D (6 bases). Germline loops: CDR1 SGDLS, CDR2 YYNGEE. The CDR3 contains 14 residues. Trimming removed 2 bases at V and 2 bases at J, with 11 bases between. The CDR3 spells CASSVRQAPYEQYF. CDR3 nucleotide sequence: TGTGCCAGCAGCGTGAGACAGGCCCCCTACGAGCAGTACTTC.

The CDR3 DNA is TGTGCCAGCAGCTTGAGGGGCGGCCGCTCCTATAATTCACCCCTCCACTTT. This sequence encodes CASSLRGGRSYNSPLHF. V is TRBV7-2 and J is TRBJ1-6, with a weak D call TRBD1 (5 bases). The length of the CDR3 is 17 residues. Trimming stripped 3 bases from V and 0 bases from J, with 12 bases between. Germline values: CDR1 SGHTA, CDR2 FQGNSA.

The genes are TRBV19 and TRBJ2-1; D remains ambiguous. Trimming left V 5 bases short and J 2 bases short, with 10 bases between. This CDR3 has 14 residues. Germline CDR1 reads LNHDA; CDR2 reads SQIVND (reference sequence). CDR3 in DNA: TGTGCCAGTAGTCTTGGGCGAACCTACAATGAGCAGTTCTTC. Encoded protein: CASSLGRTYNEQFF.

The V and J genes are TRBV5-4 and TRBJ2-3; D call uncertain. V lost 1 base, J lost 4 bases, and 10 bases lay in between. The CDR3 runs 14 residues. Germline lookup yields CDR1 SGHNT and CDR2 YYREEE (reference sequence). The CDR3 nucleotides read TGTGCCAGCAGCTTGACAGTGAGCGCAGATACGCAGTATTTT. It encodes CASSLTVSADTQYF.

This sequence joins TRBV7-6 and TRBJ2-7, with 9 bases matching TRBD2. The CDR3 has 12 residues. Germline values: CDR1 SGHVS, CDR2 FNYEAQ. The V gene end was trimmed by 11 bases and the J gene end by 5 bases; junction bases not matched to a gene: 7. CDR3 DNA sequence: TGTGCCTCTGGCGGGGGGGTGGACGAGCAGTACTTC. Protein product: CASGGGVDEQYF.

This chain links TRBV4-2 with TRBJ2-2; 9 bases agree with TRBD1. With V trimmed by 1 base and J by 4 bases, 10 bases remained unmatched. Germline CDR1 and CDR2: LGHNA and YNFKEQ. This CDR3 region has 18 residues. CDR3 amino acids: CASSQVTETGGPTGELFF. For the CDR3, the DNA is TGTGCCAGCAGCCAAGTTACCGAAACAGGGGGCCCCACCGGGGAGCTGTTTTTT.

The CDR3 region is CSVSTGAGANVLTF. Written as DNA, the CDR3 is TGCAGCGTTTCTACAGGGGCTGGGGCCAACGTCCTGACTTTC. The chain uses TRBV29-1 and TRBJ2-6; 7 positions match TRBD1. V was clipped by 5 bases and J by 2 bases; unmatched bases: 3. The CDR3 is made up of 14 amino acids. Looked up from germline, CDR1 is SQVTM and CDR2 is ANQGSEA.

The chain has TRBV29-1 and TRBJ1-1; 9 nucleotides align to TRBD1. J lost 6 bases, V lost 3 bases, and 5 bases had no gene match. CDR3 size: 13 residues. Germline CDR1 reads SQVTM; CDR2 reads ANQGSEA. CDR3 region: CSVEGQGMAEAFF. The CDR3 region has the DNA TGCAGCGTTGAGGGACAGGGCATGGCTGAAGCTTTCTTT.

The chain employs TRBV7-8 and TRBJ2-7; D may correspond to TRBD1 or TRBD2 (5 bases each). Germline V gives CDR1 SGHVS, CDR2 FQNEAQ. The CDR3 contains 14 residues. V gave up 0 bases and J gave up 2 bases, with 8 bases separating them. This CDR3 reads CASSLAGPTYEQYF. Here the CDR3 DNA reads TGTGCCAGCAGCTTAGCGGGACCGACCTACGAGCAGTACTTC.

This clone was seen a few times. This rearrangement joins TRBV6-1 to TRBJ1-2; D might be TRBD1 (6 bases). V dropped 6 bases and J dropped 8 bases, with 13 bases sitting between them. From germline, CDR1 is MNHNS and CDR2 SASEGT. CDR3 length equals 12 residues. The CDR3 DNA follows: TGTGCCAGCAGGGAGGGGGGTGACGGCTACACCTTC. Protein: CASREGGDGYTF.

The rearrangement links TRBV6-5 to TRBJ1-6; no reliable D call. V lost 3 bases, J lost 0 bases, and 6 bases lay in between. The V gene's germline CDR1 is MNHEY and CDR2 SVGAGI. The CDR3 is 15 residues long. The CDR3, as DNA: TGTGCCAGCAGTTATACCAGCTCCTATAATTCACCCCTCCACTTT. As protein: CASSYTSSYNSPLHF.

This clone showed up just a few times. The chain joins TRBV7-9 to TRBJ1-1; maybe TRBD1 (5 bases). Germline V gene sequence: CDR1 SEHNR, CDR2 FQNEAQ (reference sequence). The length of the CDR3 is 12 residues. Trimming took off 5 bases at V and 7 bases at J, with 11 bases between the two ends. The CDR3 sequence: CASSRGVGEAFF. DNA of the CDR3: TGTGCCAGCAGCCGAGGGGTTGGTGAAGCTTTCTTT.

This chain joins TRBV7-3 and TRBJ1-5; D is perhaps TRBD1 (6 bases). This CDR3 region has 13 residues. Between the trimmed V and J ends, which lost 5 bases and 6 bases, there was a span of 11 bases. CDR1 is SGHTA and CDR2 is FQGTGA in the germline V gene. This CDR3 is CASSAKGGQPQHF. The CDR3 DNA sequence: TGTGCCAGCAGCGCCAAAGGGGGTCAGCCCCAGCATTTT.